This entry features one T cell receptor (beta chain) sequence. Trimming removed 7 bases from V and 1 base from J, with 10 bases in between. This CDR3 region has 12 residues. Looked up from germline, CDR1 is SQVTM and CDR2 is ANQGSEA. Using immunoSEQ multiplex PCR, the repertoire was profiled, and TCRdb retains in-frame clones only, with some absent. This table has some 230,000 clones, around 80% appearing once. The data belong to a study of blood T cell repertoires in COVID-19. The rearrangement links TRBV29-1 to TRBJ1-1; D is unresolved. The TCR was taken from a woman aged 55-70 years who had recovered from COVID-19. Sequencing used peripheral blood. In DNA form, the CDR3 reads TGCAGCGCTAGTCGGGGGAACACTGAAGCTTTCTTT. Residues: CSASRGNTEAFF. The whole variable domain, filled in from reference TRBV29-1 and TRBJ1-1, reads SAVISQKPSRDICQRGTSLTIQCQVDSQVTMMFWYRQQPGQSLTLIATANQGSEATYESGFVIDKFPISRPNLTFSTLTVSNMSPEDSSIYLCSASRGNTEAFFGQGTRLTVV.